The rows below give T cell receptor beta chains drawn from one sample of a study of vaccination effects on CD4 cells after COVID-19. TCRdb's table, derived via immunoSEQ multiplex PCR, lists solely in-frame clones and lacks some. Of 43,000 or so clones listed, 70% were seen once; the top ten hold 6.5% to 8.5%. No antigen has been identified for these receptors. Sequenced material: CD4+ T cells from PBMCs cultured without peptide, taken after COVID-19 vaccination. These TCRs come from a human donor who received a COVID-19 vaccine. The CDR3 runs from the conserved cysteine through the conserved F or W. D genes are given only for firm matches. Part of the rows lack a size; the others show once, few, many or a class for expanded clones.

TRBJ1-1 NA NA TRBV19 TGTGCCAGTAGTAGTTACACGGGGGGAGCTTTCTTT CASSSYTGGAFF
TRBJ2-7 NA NA TRBV20-1 TGCAGTGCTAGGTCCGGGCACGAGCAGTACTTC CSARSGHEQYF
TRBJ2-3 NA few TRBV9 TGTGCCAGCAGCGTAGCTGGGGATACGCAGTATTTT CASSVAGDTQYF
TRBJ2-2 NA few TRBV3-1/TRBV3-2 TGTGCCAGCAGTCATAATCCGGGAACAGACACCGGGGAGCTGTTTTTT CASSHNPGTDTGELFF
TRBJ1-5 NA few TRBV6-6 TGTGCCAGCACACCGGGGGGGGAGAGTCAGCCCCAGCATTTT CASTPGGESQPQHF
TRBJ2-1 NA NA TRBV5-1 TGCGCCAGCAGCTTGGCCAGCGGAGGCAATGAGCAGTTCTTC CASSLASGGNEQFF
TRBJ1-6 TRBD1 NA TRBV7-9 TGTGCCAGCGGGGGACAGGGAGATTCACCCCTCCACTTT CASGGQGDSPLHF
TRBJ2-5 NA NA TRBV5-5 TGTGCCAGCTGGTCCTTGGGTCAAGAGACCCAGTACTTC CASWSLGQETQYF
TRBJ1-2 NA once TRBV4-2 TGTGCCAGCAGCCAAGATATGATGCCTCCCTACTATGGCTACACCTTC CASSQDMMPPYYGYTF
TRBJ1-1 TRBD1 NA TRBV6-6 TGTGCCAGCAGGACAGGGGAGAACACTGAAGCTTTCTTT CASRTGENTEAFF
TRBJ1-2 TRBD1 NA TRBV6-2/TRBV6-3 TGTGCCAGCAGTTACTCTGGGACAGGGGGCGACTACACCTTC CASSYSGTGGDYTF
TRBJ1-3 NA NA TRBV19 TGTGCCAGTACCCGGTTAGACGCCGGAAACACCATATATTTT CASTRLDAGNTIYF
TRBJ2-1 TRBD2 NA TRBV5-1 TGCGCCAGCAGCTCTAGATCTCTAGCGGGGCTCTCCTACAATGAGCAGTTCTTC CASSSRSLAGLSYNEQFF
TRBJ2-3 NA NA TRBV6-1 TGTGCCAGCAGTGAATCCCCAATCTGGGGGATCGGAGGAAATACGCAGTATTTT CASSESPIWGIGGNTQYF
TRBJ2-7 TRBD2 NA TRBV5-8 TGTGCCAGCAGTCCCTGGACTAGCGGGAGCTACGAGCAGTACTTC CASSPWTSGSYEQYF